These T cell receptor beta chains were read from a single sample in a study of CD8 T cells in ankylosing spondylitis. TCRdb independently ran MiXCR on the 5' RACE reads; one entry per CDR3 protein. Among some 240,000 distinct CDR3 sequences listed, over 15% were seen once. The specimen was blood, either unsorted or a sorted T cell fraction (not recorded which). These receptors all stem from a male donor with ankylosing spondylitis or in good health (not recorded which). Both conserved end residues are part of each CDR3. The D gene is left open where the match is weak. The size entry is marked missing in some rows and otherwise reads once, few, many or a size class.

CASSSVPSYEQYF,TGTGCCAGCAGCTCCGTGCCCTCCTACGAGCAGTACTTC,TRBV7-6,TRBJ2-7,few,-
CASSFLIAGVLGTDTQYF,TGTGCCAGCAGTTTTTTGATAGCGGGAGTATTGGGAACAGATACGCAGTATTTT,TRBV27,TRBJ2-3,-,TRBD2
CSVEAGAGANVLTF,TGCAGCGTTGAAGCCGGGGCTGGGGCCAACGTCCTGACTTTC,TRBV29-1,TRBJ2-6,many,-
CASSQEGRGASTDTQYF,TGCGCCAGCAGCCAAGAAGGGCGCGGAGCTAGCACAGATACGCAGTATTTT,TRBV4-3,TRBJ2-3,many,-
CSVDPRAGGAFF,TGCAGCGTCGATCCTCGAGCCGGCGGAGCTTTCTTT,TRBV29-1,TRBJ1-1,-,-
CASSYQGSDYEQYF,TGTGCCAGCAGCTACCAGGGTTCCGACTACGAGCAGTACTTC,TRBV14,TRBJ2-7,-,-
CAISELDNKQYF,TGTGCCATCAGTGAGCTCGACAACAAGCAGTACTTC,TRBV10-3,TRBJ2-7,-,-
CASTIAGGLAEAFF,TGTGCCAGCACCATTGCGGGGGGACTGGCTGAAGCTTTCTTT,TRBV12-3/TRBV12-4,TRBJ1-1,few,-
CASSQVQTGGQATTEAFF,TGCGCCAGCAGCCAAGTCCAAACCGGGGGACAGGCGACCACTGAAGCTTTCTTT,TRBV4-1,TRBJ1-1,-,TRBD1
CASSVAGRASTDTQYF,TGTGCCAGCAGCGTCGCCGGGAGGGCCAGCACAGATACGCAGTATTTT,TRBV9,TRBJ2-3,few,TRBD2
CASSPGSSSEQYF,TGTGCCAGCTCACCAGGGTCCTCCTCCGAGCAGTACTTC,TRBV18,TRBJ2-7,-,-